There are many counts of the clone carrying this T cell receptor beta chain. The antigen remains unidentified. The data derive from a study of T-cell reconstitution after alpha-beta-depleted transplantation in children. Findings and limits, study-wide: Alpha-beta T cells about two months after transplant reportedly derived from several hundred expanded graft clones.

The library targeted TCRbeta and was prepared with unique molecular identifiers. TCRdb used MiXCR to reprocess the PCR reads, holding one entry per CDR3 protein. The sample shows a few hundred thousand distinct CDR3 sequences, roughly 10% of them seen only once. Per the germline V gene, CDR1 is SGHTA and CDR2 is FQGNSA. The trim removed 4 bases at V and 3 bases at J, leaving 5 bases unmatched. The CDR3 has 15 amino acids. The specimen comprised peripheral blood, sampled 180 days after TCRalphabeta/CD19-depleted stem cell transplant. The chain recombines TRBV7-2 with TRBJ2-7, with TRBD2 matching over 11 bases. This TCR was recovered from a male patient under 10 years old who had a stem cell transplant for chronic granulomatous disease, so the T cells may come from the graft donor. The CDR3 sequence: CASSYTSGGNYEQYF. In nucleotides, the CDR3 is TGTGCCAGCAGCTACACTAGCGGGGGAAACTACGAGCAGTACTTC.